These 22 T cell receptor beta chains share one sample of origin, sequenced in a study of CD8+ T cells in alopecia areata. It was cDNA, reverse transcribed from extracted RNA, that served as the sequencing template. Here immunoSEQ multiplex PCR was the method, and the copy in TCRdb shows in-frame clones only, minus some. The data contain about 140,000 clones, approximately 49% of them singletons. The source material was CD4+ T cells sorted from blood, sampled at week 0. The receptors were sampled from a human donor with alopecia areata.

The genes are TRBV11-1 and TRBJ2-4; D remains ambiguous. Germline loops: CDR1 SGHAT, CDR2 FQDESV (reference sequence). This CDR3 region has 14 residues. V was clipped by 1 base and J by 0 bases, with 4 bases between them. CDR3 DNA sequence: TGTGCCAGCAGCTTAGGGCGAGCCAAAAACATTCAGTACTTC. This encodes CASSLGRAKNIQYF. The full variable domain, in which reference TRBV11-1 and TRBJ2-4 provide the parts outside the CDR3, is EAEVAQSPRYKITEKSQAVAFWCDPISGHATLYWYRQILGQGPELLVQFQDESVVDDSQLPKDRFSAERLKGVDSTLKIQPAELGDSAMYLCASSLGRAKNIQYFGAGTRLSVL.

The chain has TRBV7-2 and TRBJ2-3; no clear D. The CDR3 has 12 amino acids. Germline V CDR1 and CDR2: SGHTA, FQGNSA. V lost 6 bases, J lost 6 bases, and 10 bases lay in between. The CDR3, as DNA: TGTGCCAGCAGATTGACGTCCGATACGCAGTATTTT. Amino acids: CASRLTSDTQYF. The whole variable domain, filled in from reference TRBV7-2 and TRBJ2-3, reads GAGVSQSPSNKVTEKGKDVELRCDPISGHTALYWYRQSLGQGLEFLIYFQGNSAPDKSGLPSDRFSAERTGGSVSTLTIQRTQQEDSAVYLCASRLTSDTQYFGPGTRLTVL.

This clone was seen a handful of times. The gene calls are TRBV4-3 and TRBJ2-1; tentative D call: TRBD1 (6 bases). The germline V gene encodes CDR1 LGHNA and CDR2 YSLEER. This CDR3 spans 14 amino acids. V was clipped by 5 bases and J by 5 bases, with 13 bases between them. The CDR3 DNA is TGCGCCAGCAGCGTCAATCCAGGGGACAATGAGCAGTTCTTC. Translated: CASSVNPGDNEQFF.

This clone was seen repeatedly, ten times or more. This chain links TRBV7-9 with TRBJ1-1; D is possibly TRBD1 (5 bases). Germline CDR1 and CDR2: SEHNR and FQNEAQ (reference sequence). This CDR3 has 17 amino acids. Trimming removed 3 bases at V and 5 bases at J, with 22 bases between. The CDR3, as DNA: TGTGCCAGCAGCTTCCCCCCGGGGGACGGAGGGGAGACTGAAGCTTTCTTT. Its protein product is CASSFPPGDGGETEAFF. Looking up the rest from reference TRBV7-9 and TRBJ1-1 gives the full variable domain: DTGVSQNPRHKITKRGQNVTFRCDPISEHNRLYWYRQTLGQGPEFLTYFQNEAQLEKSRLLSDRFSAERPKGSFSTLEIQRTEQGDSAMYLCASSFPPGDGGETEAFFGQGTRLTVV.

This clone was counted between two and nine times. CDR3 bases: TGTGCCAGCCCCATAGAGGCCGGGGAGCTGTTTTTT. This codes for CASPIEAGELFF. The V and J genes are TRBV28 and TRBJ2-2; D is unresolved. V gave up 8 bases and J gave up 6 bases, with 10 bases separating them. The length of the CDR3 is 12 residues. CDR1 and CDR2 from the germline V gene are MDHEN and SYDVKM.

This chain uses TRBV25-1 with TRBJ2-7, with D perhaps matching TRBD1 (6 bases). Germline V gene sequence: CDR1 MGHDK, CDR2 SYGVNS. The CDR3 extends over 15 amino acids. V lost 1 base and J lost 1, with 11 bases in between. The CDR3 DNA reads TGTGCCAGCAGTGAATCGAGCACAGGGTCCTACGAGCAGTACTTC. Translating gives CASSESSTGSYEQYF.

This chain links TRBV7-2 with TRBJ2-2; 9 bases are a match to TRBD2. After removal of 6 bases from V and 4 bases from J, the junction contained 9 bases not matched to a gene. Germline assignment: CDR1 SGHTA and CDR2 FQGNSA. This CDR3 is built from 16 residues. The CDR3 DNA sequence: TGTGCCAGCAGGCGTACAGCGGGAGGATTCACCGGGGAGCTGTTTTTT. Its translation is CASRRTAGGFTGELFF.

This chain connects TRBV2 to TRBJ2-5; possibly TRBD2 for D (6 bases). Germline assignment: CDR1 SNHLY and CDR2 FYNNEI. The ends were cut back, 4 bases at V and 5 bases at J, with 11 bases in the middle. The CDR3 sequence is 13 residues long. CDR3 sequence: CASSAGVWETQYF. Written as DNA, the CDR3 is TGTGCCAGCAGTGCGGGAGTGTGGGAGACCCAGTACTTC.

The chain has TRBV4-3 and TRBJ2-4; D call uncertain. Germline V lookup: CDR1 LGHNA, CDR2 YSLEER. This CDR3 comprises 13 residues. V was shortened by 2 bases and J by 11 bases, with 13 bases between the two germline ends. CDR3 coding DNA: TGCGCCAGCAGCCAATCTCAGGCAAGCGTTCAGTACTTC. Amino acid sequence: CASSQSQASVQYF.

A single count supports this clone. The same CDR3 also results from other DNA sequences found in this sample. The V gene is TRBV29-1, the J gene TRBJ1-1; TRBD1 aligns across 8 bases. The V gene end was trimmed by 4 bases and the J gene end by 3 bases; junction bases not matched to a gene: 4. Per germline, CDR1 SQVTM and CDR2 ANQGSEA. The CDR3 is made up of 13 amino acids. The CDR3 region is CSVVRGRDTEAFF. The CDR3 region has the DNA TGCAGCGTTGTCAGGGGGCGCGACACTGAAGCTTTCTTT.

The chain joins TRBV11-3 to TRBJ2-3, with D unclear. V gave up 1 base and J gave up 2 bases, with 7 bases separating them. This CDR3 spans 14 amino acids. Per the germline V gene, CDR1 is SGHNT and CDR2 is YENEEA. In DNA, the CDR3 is TGTGCCAGCAGCTTAGGCCAGGACACAGATACGCAGTATTTT. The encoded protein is CASSLGQDTDTQYF. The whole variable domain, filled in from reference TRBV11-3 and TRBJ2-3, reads EAGVVQSPRYKIIEKKQPVAFWCNPISGHNTLYWYLQNLGQGPELLIRYENEEAVDDSQLPKDRFSAERLKGVDSTLKIQPAELGDSAVYLCASSLGQDTDTQYFGPGTRLTVL.

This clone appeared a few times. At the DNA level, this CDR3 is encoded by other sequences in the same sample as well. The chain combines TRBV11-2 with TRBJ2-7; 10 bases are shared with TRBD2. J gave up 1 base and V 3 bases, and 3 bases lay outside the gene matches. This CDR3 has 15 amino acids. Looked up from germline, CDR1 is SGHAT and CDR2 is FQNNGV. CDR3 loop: CASSLASGRSYEQYF. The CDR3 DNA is TGTGCCAGCAGCTTGGCTAGCGGGAGATCCTACGAGCAGTACTTC.

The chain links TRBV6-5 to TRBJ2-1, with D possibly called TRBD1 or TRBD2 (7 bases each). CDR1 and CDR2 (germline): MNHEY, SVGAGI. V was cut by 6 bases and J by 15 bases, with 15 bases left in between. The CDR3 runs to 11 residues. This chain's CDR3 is CASRSGTVAFF. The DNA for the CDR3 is TGTGCCAGCAGGAGCGGGACAGTGGCGTTCTTC.

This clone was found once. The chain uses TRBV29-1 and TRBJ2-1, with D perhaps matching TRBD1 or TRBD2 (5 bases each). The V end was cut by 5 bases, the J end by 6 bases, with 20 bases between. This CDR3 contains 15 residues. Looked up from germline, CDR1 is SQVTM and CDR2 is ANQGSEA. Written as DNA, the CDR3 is TGCAGCGTTCGAGACCGGGACGCCCGTCGCAATGAGCAGTTCTTC. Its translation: CSVRDRDARRNEQFF.

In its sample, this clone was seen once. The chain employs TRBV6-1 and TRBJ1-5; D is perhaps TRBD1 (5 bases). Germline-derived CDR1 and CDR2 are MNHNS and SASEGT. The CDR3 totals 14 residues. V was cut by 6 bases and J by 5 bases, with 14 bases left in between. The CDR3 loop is CASSHLGGDQPQHF. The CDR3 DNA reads TGTGCCAGCAGCCACCTTGGGGGGGATCAGCCCCAGCATTTT.

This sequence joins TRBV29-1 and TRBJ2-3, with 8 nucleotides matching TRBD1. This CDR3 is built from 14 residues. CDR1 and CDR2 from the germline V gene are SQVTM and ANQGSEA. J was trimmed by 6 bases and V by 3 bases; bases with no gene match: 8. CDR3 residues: CSVDRTGLGDTQYF. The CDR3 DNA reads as TGCAGCGTTGACAGGACAGGGCTTGGGGATACGCAGTATTTT.

The CDR3 loop reads CASSYGFNTEAFF. CDR3 nucleotide sequence: TGTGCCAGCAGTTACGGCTTTAACACTGAAGCTTTCTTT. The chain has TRBV6-6 and TRBJ1-1; no definite D call. This CDR3 region has 13 residues. V shed 2 bases and J shed 2 bases, with 6 bases lying between them. Germline V gene sequence: CDR1 MNHNY, CDR2 SVGAGI (reference sequence).

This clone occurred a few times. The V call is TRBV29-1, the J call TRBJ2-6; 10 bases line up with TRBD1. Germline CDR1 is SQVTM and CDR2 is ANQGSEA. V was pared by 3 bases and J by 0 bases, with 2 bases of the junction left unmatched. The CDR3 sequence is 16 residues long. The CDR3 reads CSVDGTGDSGANVLTF. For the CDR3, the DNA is TGCAGCGTTGACGGGACAGGGGACTCTGGGGCCAACGTCCTGACTTTC.

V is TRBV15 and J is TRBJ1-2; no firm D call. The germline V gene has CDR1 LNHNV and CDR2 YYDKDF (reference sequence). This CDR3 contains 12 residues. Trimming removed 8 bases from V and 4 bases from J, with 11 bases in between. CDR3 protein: CATSGERYGYTF. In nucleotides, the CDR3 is TGTGCCACCTCTGGGGAACGCTATGGCTACACCTTC. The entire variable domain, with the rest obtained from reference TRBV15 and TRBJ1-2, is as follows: DAMVIQNPRYQVTQFGKPVTLSCSQTLNHNVMYWYQQKSSQAPKLLFHYYDKDFNNEADTPDNFQSRRPNTSFCFLDIRSPGLGDTAMYLCATSGERYGYTFGSGTRLTVV.

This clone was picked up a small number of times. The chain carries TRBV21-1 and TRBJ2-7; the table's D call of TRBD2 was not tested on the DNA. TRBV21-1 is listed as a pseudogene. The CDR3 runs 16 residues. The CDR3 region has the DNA TGTGCCAGCAGCAAGAGCTCGGGACTAGCGGACTACGAGCAGTACTTC. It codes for CASSKSSGLADYEQYF.

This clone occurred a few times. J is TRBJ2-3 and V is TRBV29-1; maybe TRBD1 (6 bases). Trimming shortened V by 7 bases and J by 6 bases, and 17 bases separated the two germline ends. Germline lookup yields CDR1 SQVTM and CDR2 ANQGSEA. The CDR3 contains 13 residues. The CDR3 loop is CSAPGVGADTQYF. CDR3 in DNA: TGCAGCGCGCCTGGTGTGGGGGCGGATACGCAGTATTTT.

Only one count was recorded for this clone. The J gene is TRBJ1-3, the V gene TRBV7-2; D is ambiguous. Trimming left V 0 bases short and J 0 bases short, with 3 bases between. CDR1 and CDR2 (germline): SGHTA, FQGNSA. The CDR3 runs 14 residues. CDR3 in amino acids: CASSLALSGNTIYF. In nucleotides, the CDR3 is TGTGCCAGCAGCTTAGCGCTCTCTGGAAACACCATATATTTT.